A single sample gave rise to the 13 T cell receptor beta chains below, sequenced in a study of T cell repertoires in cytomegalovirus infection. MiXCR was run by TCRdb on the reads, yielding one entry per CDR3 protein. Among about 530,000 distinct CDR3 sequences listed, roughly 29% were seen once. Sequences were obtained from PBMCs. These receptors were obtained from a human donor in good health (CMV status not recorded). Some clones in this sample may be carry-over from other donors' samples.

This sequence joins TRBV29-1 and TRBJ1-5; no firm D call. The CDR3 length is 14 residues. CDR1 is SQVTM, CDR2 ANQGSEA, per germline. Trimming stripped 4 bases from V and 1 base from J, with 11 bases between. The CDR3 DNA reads TGCAGCGTTGTGGTTGGGTCCAGCAATCAGCCCCAGCATTTT. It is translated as CSVVVGSSNQPQHF.

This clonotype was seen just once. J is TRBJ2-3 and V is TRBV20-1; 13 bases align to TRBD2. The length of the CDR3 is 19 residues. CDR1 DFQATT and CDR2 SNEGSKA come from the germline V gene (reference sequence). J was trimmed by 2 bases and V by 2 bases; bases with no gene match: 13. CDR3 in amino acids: CSARYGLAGARAFTDTQYF. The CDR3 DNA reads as TGCAGTGCTAGATACGGACTAGCGGGAGCTCGAGCGTTCACAGATACGCAGTATTTT.

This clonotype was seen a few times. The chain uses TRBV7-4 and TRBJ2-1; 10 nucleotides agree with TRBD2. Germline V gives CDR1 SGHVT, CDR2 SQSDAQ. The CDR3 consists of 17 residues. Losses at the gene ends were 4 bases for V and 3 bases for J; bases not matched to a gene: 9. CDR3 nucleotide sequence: TGTGCCAGCAGCTCCGAAACCGGGACTAGCGTCTACAATGAGCAGTTCTTC. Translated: CASSSETGTSVYNEQFF.

CDR3 sequence: CASSSFAGARDTQYF. CDR3 DNA: TGTGCCAGCAGTTCTTTCGCGGGAGCCAGGGATACGCAGTATTTT. The chain recombines TRBV12-3 or TRBV12-4 with TRBJ2-3; 7 positions agree with TRBD2. CDR3 length equals 15 residues. Losses at the gene ends were 4 bases for V and 6 bases for J; bases not matched to a gene: 10.

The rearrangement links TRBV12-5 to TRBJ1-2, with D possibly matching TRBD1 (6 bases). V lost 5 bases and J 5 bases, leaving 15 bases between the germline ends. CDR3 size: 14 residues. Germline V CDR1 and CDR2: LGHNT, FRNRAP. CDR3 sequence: CASGLSGGQYGYTF. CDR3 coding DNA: TGTGCTAGTGGTCTCTCGGGGGGGCAGTATGGCTACACCTTC. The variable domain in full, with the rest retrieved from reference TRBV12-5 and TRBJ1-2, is DARVTQTPRHKVTEMGQEVTMRCQPILGHNTVFWYRQTMMQGLELLAYFRNRAPLDDSGMPKDRFSAEMPDATLATLKIQPSEPRDSAVYFCASGLSGGQYGYTFGSGTRLTVV.

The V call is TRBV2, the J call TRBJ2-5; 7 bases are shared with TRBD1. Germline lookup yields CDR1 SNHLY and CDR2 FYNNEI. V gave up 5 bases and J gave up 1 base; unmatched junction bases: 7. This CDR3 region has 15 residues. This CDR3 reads CASSPRDSPQETQYF. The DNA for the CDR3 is TGTGCCAGCAGTCCCCGGGACAGCCCCCAAGAGACCCAGTACTTC.

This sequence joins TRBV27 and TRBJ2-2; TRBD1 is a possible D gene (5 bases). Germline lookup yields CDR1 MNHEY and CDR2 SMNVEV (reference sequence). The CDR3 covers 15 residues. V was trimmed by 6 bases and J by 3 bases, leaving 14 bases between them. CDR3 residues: CASRDNEAHTGELFF. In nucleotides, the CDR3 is TGTGCCAGCAGGGACAATGAGGCGCACACCGGGGAGCTGTTTTTT.

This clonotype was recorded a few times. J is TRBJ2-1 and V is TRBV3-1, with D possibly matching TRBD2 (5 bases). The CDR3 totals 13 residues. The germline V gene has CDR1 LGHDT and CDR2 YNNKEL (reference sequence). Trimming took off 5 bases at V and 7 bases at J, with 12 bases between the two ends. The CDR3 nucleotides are TGTGCCAGCAGCTATGGACTGGGGAATGAGCAGTTCTTC. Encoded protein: CASSYGLGNEQFF.

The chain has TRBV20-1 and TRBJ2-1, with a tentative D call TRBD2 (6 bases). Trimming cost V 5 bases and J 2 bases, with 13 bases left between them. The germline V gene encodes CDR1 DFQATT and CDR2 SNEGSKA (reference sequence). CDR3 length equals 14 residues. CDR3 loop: CSAPNSGPYNEQFF. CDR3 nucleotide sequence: TGCAGTGCTCCCAATAGCGGCCCCTACAATGAGCAGTTCTTC.

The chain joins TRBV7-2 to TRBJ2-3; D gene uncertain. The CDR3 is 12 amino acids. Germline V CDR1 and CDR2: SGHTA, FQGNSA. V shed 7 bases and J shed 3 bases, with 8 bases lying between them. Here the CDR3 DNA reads TGTGCCAGCACCTCCGTGACAGATACGCAGTATTTT. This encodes CASTSVTDTQYF.

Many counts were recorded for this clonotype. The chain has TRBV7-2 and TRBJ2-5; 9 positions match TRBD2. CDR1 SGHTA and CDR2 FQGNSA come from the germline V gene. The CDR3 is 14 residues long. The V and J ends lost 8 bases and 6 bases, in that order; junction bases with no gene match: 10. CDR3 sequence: CASRGLAMGKTQYF. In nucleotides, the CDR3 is TGTGCCAGCCGAGGACTAGCGATGGGGAAGACCCAGTACTTC.

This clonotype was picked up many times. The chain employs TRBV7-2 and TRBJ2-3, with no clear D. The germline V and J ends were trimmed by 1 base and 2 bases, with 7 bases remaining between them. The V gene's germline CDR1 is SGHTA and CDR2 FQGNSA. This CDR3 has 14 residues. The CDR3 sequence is CASSLEAITDTQYF. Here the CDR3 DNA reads TGTGCCAGCAGCTTAGAGGCAATCACAGATACGCAGTATTTT.

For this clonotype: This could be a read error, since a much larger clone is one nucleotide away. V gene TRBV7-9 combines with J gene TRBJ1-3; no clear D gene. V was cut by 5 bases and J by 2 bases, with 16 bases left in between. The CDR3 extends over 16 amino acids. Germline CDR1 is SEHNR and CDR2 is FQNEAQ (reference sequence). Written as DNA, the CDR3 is TGTGCCAGCAGCCATCGGGCGGTAAACACTGGAAACACCATATATTTT. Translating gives CASSHRAVNTGNTIYF.